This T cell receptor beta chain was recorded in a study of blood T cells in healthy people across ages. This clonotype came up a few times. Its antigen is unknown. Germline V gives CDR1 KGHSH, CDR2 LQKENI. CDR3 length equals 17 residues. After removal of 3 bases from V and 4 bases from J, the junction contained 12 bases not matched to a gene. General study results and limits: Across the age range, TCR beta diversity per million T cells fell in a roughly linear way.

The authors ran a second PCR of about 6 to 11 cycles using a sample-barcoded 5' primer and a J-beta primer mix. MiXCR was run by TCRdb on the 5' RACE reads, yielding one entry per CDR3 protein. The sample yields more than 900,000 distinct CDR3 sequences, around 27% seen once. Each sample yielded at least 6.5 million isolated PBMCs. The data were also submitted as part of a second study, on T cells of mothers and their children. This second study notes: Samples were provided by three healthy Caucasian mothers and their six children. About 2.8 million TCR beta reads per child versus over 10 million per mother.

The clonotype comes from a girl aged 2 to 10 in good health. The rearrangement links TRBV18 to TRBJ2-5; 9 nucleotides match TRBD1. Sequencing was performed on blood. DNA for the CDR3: TGTGCCAGCTCACCGCCACGGACAGGGGTGAAGATAGAGACCCAGTACTTC. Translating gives CASSPPRTGVKIETQYF.